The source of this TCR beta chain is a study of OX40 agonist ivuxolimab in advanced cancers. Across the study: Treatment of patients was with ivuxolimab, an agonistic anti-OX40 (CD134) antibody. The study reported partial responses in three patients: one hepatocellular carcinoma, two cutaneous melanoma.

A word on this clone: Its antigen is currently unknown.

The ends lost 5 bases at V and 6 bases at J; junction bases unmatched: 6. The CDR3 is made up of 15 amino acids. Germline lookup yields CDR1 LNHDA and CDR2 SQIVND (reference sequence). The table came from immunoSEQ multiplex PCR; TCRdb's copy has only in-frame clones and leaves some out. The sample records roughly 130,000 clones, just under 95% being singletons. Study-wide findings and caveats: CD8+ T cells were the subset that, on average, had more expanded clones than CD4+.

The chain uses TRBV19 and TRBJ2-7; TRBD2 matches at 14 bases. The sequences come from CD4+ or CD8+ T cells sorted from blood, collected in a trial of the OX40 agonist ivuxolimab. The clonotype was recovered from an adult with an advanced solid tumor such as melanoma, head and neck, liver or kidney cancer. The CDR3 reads CASSPGTSGSPEQYF. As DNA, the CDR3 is TGTGCCAGTAGTCCCGGGACTAGCGGGAGTCCCGAGCAGTACTTC.